The clone carrying this T cell receptor (beta chain) occurred once. This sample is drawn from a study of cytomegalovirus exposure and HLA in healthy donors. Germline assignment: CDR1 SQVTM and CDR2 ANQGSEA. The CDR3 totals 14 residues. PCR used 60 Vbeta primers and 13 Jbeta primers. Sequencing was performed with immunoSEQ multiplex PCR; in TCRdb, only in-frame clones are kept and a portion is missing. This table holds 150,000 to 200,000 clones, almost 85% found once. The chain recombines TRBV29-1 with TRBJ2-1, with 9 positions matching TRBD2. Material: PBMCs. This receptor was identified in a woman between 45 and 60 years old in good health and CMV-seronegative. The CDR3 sequence is CSLRRGGFTNEQFF. CDR3 bases: TGCAGTCTTAGGCGGGGGGGATTTACCAATGAGCAGTTCTTC.